This T cell receptor (beta chain) was found in a study of T cell responses to AZD1222 COVID-19 vaccine. The ends lost 5 bases at V and 2 bases at J; junction bases unmatched: 7. This CDR3 has 15 amino acids. Germline CDR1 SEHNR, CDR2 FQNEAQ (reference sequence). This table comes from immunoSEQ multiplex PCR, and its TCRdb copy is limited to in-frame clones, with some not included. In the table there are about 140,000 clones, around 93% of which are singletons. Overall study results and limits: Nearly half of spike-specific TCRs reportedly target variant regions that are unmutated in the B.1.351 and B.1.1.7 variants. It should be noted that donors were predominantly white British and more often female, and clonal diversity was possibly underestimated. At 160-218 and 743-854, vaccine-associated CD4 TCRs were dominant, and they spanned spike. Only a handful of people who got AZD1222 tested seropositive at baseline.

In regard to this clone: Its antigen is as yet unknown.

The sample here was peripheral blood, taken on day 0 of AZD1222 vaccination. The TCR originated in an adult in good health. V gene TRBV7-9 combines with J gene TRBJ2-7, with TRBD2 matching over 9 bases. CDR3 DNA sequence: TGTGCCAGCAGCCCCGGACTAGCGCAGACCTACGAGCAGTACTTC. Its translation is CASSPGLAQTYEQYF.